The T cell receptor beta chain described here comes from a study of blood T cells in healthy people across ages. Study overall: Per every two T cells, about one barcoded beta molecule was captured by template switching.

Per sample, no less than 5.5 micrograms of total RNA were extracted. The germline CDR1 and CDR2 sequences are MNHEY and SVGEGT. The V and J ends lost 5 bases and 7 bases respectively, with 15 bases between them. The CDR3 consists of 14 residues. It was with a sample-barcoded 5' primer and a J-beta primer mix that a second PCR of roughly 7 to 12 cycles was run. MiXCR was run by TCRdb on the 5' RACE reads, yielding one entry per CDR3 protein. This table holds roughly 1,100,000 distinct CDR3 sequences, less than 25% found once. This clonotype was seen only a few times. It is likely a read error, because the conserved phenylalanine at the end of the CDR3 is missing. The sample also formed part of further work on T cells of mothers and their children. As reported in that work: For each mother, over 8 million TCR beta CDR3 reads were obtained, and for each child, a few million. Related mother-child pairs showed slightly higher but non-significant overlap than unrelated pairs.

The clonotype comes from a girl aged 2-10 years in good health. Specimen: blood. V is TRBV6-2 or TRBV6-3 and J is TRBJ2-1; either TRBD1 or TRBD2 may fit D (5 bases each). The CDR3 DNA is TGTGCCAGCAGTCAGGGATGGGGGTTGAATGAGCAGTTCCTC. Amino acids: CASSQGWGLNEQFL.